One and the same sample provided the 5 T cell receptor beta chains below, sequenced in a study of breast tumors, draining lymph nodes, adjacent tissues. The lymph nodes were axillary draining lymph nodes from breast cancer patients. TCRdb independently ran MiXCR on the multiplex PCR reads; one entry per CDR3 protein. The table has approximately 190,000 distinct CDR3 sequences, over 25% seen once. Sequencing was carried out using axillary lymph node tissue. The origin of the receptors is a female donor with breast cancer. Some clones in this sample may be carry-over from other donors' samples.

This clonotype was counted ten times or more. The rearrangement joins TRBV7-9 to TRBJ1-2; D gene uncertain. CDR3 length equals 13 residues. Trimming stripped 5 bases from V and 2 bases from J, with 9 bases between. Germline V lookup: CDR1 SEHNR, CDR2 FQNEAQ (reference sequence). The CDR3 reads CASSVDTNYGYTF. The CDR3 coding sequence is TGTGCCAGCAGCGTCGACACGAACTATGGCTACACCTTC.

This clonotype was observed many times. This chain uses TRBV5-6 with TRBJ2-3, with D perhaps TRBD1 or TRBD2 (6 bases each). Trimming took off 4 bases at V and 4 bases at J, with 13 bases between the two ends. The CDR3 length is 14 residues. Germline CDR1 reads SGHDT; CDR2 reads YYEEEE. CDR3 DNA sequence: TGTGCCAGCAGCCGGGGGCTGTTGGCAGATACGCAGTATTTT. It specifies CASSRGLLADTQYF. Variable domain in full (rest from reference TRBV5-6 and TRBJ2-3): DAGVTQSPTHLIKTRGQQVTLRCSPKSGHDTVSWYQQALGQGPQFIFQYYEEEERQRGNFPDRFSGHQFPNYSSELNVNALLLGDSALYLCASSRGLLADTQYFGPGTRLTVL.

This clonotype was observed at least ten times. This chain uses TRBV7-2 with TRBJ2-3; D perhaps matches TRBD2 (5 bases). Germline V lookup: CDR1 SGHTA, CDR2 FQGNSA. Trimming stripped 3 bases from V and 6 bases from J, with 16 bases between. CDR3 length: 15 residues. CDR3 nucleotides: TGTGCCAGCAGCTTGATAACGACTATAGGGGATACGCAGTATTTT. This codes for CASSLITTIGDTQYF.

Ten or more counts support this clonotype. The rearrangement joins TRBV5-6 to TRBJ1-6; 10 nucleotides align to TRBD1. From germline, CDR1 is SGHDT and CDR2 YYEEEE. J gave up 4 bases and V 4 bases, and 5 bases lay outside the gene matches. The CDR3 runs 16 residues. CDR3 protein: CASSARGQGYNSPLHF. CDR3 sequence (DNA): TGTGCCAGCAGCGCGCGGGGACAGGGGTATAATTCACCCCTCCACTTT.

This clonotype was seen a single time. The J gene is TRBJ2-3, the V gene TRBV24-1; 11 bases map to TRBD2. Germline assignment: CDR1 KGHDR and CDR2 SFDVKD. The CDR3 runs to 16 residues. J lost 2 bases, V lost 7 bases, and 7 bases had no gene match. As DNA, the CDR3 is TGTGCCACCAGGACTAGCGGGAAGGGAACCACAGATACGCAGTATTTT. Its protein product is CATRTSGKGTTDTQYF.